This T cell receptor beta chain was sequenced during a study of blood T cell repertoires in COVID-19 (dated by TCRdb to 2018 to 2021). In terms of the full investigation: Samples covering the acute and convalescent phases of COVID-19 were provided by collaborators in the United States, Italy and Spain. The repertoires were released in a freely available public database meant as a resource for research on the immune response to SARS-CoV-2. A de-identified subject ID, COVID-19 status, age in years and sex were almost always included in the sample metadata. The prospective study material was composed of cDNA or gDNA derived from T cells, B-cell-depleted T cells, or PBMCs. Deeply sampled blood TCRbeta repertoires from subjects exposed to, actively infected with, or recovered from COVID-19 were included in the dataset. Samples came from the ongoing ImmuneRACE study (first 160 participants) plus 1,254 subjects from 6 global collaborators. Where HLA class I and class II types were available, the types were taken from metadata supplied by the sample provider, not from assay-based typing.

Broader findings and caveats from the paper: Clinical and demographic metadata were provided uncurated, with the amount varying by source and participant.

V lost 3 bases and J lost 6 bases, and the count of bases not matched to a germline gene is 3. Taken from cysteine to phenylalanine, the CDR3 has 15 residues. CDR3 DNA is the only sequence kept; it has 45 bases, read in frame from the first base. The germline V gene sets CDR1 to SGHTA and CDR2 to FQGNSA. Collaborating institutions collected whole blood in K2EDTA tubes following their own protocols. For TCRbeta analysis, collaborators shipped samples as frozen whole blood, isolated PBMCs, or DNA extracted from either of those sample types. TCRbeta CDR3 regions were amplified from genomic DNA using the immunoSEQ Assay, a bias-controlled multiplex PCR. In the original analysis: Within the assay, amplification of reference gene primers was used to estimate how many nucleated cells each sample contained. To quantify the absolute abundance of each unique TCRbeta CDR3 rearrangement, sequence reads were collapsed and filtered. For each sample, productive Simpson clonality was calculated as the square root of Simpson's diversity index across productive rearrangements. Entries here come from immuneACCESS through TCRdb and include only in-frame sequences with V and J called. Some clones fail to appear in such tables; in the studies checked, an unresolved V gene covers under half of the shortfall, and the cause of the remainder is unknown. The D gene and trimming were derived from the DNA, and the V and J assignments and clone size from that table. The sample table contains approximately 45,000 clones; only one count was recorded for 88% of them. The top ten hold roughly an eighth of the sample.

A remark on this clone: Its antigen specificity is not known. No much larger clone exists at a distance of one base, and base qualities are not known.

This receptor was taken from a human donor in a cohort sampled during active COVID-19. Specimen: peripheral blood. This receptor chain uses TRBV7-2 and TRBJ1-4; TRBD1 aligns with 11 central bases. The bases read TGTGCCAGCAGCTTCTCGGACAGGGGGCATGAAAAACTGTTTTTT. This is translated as CASSFSDRGHEKLFF.